Shown below are 14 T cell receptor beta chains from a single sample sequenced in a study of glioma-infiltrating T cells after dendritic cell vaccination. Sequenced by immunoSEQ multiplex PCR; TCRdb stores in-frame clones only, minus some. This table holds 100,000 or so clones, under 90% found once. Sequencing used blood, obtained before dendritic cell vaccination. The receptors were sampled from a human donor with glioblastoma.

This clone has just one count. The genes are TRBV27 and TRBJ2-1; D is unclear. The CDR3 sequence is 16 residues long. V shed 6 bases and J shed 0 bases, with 15 bases lying between them. Germline CDR1 and CDR2: MNHEY and SMNVEV (reference sequence). The CDR3 loop reads CASSPTPLSSYNEQFF. DNA for the CDR3: TGTGCCAGCAGCCCCACGCCACTGAGCTCCTACAATGAGCAGTTCTTC.

The V and J genes are TRBV6-5 and TRBJ2-7; 7 bases fit TRBD1. The germline CDR1 and CDR2 sequences are MNHEY and SVGAGI. J lost 1 base, V lost 6 bases, and 9 bases had no gene match. CDR3 length: 15 amino acids. CDR3 coding DNA: TGTGCCAGCAGCCGGGACAGCCTAAGATCCTACGAGCAGTACTTC. This gives the protein CASSRDSLRSYEQYF.

As regards this clone: At one end, the junction sequence differs from germline, possibly due to a read error. The chain employs TRBV14 and TRBJ2-7, with TRBD2 matching over 9 bases. The CDR3 loop spans 14 amino acids. In germline, CDR1 is SGHDN, CDR2 FVKESK. This CDR3 reads CATSPAGGTYEQYF. CDR3 coding DNA: TGTGCCACCAGCCCAGCGGGAGGAACCTACGAGCAGTACTTC.

The genes are TRBV7-8 and TRBJ2-7, with D possibly being TRBD2 (5 bases). Germline V gives CDR1 SGHVS, CDR2 FQNEAQ. This CDR3 spans 14 amino acids. V was pared by 1 base and J by 4 bases, with 11 bases between. The chain's CDR3 is CASSLGIALYEQYF. The CDR3 DNA reads as TGTGCCAGCAGCTTAGGAATAGCGTTATACGAGCAGTACTTC.

This chain links TRBV9 with TRBJ2-7; D gene ambiguous. This CDR3 is 15 amino acids long. In germline, CDR1 is SGDLS, CDR2 YYNGEE. V lost 4 bases and J 3 bases, leaving 17 bases between the germline ends. The CDR3 DNA sequence: TGTGCCAGCAGCTACCATTCGGGTCTGATCTACGAGCAGTACTTC. Its protein is CASSYHSGLIYEQYF.

The chain is built from TRBV19 and TRBJ1-5, with D possibly TRBD1 on 6 matching bases. The length of the CDR3 is 20 residues. V was trimmed by 4 bases and J by 0 bases, leaving 25 bases between them. CDR1 is LNHDA, CDR2 SQIVND, per germline (reference sequence). The CDR3 spells CASSSRRGPGRGNSNQPQHF. Here the CDR3 DNA reads TGTGCCAGTAGTAGTCGACGAGGTCCGGGCAGGGGAAATAGCAATCAGCCCCAGCATTTT.

This clone is a singleton in its sample. V is TRBV5-1 and J is TRBJ2-3; D perhaps matches TRBD2 (6 bases). The CDR3 runs to 14 residues. CDR1 is SGHRS, CDR2 YFSETQ, per germline. Trimming took off 2 bases at V and 3 bases at J, with 10 bases between the two ends. Here the CDR3 reads CASSFDGSTDTQYF. The CDR3 DNA reads as TGCGCCAGCAGCTTCGACGGGAGTACAGATACGCAGTATTTT.

This clone appeared a few times. The J gene is TRBJ2-1, the V gene TRBV4-1; D possibly corresponds to TRBD2 (6 bases). The CDR3 runs to 14 residues. CDR1 and CDR2 from the germline V gene are MGHRA and YSYEKL. Trimming pared 6 bases from V and 4 bases from J, leaving 13 bases between. The CDR3: CASSRGGDYNEQFF. DNA for the CDR3: TGCGCCAGCAGTAGGGGCGGGGATTACAATGAGCAGTTCTTC.

This clone was seen once. V and J are TRBV10-3 and TRBJ2-5; possible D gene TRBD1, 5 bases. In germline, CDR1 is ENHRY, CDR2 SYGVKD. The CDR3 covers 12 residues. The germline V and J ends were trimmed by 2 bases and 4 bases, with 5 bases remaining between them. CDR3 in amino acids: CAISEGAETQYF. CDR3 in DNA: TGTGCCATCAGTGAGGGGGCAGAGACCCAGTACTTC.

The V and J genes are TRBV9 and TRBJ1-6; 7 bases match TRBD1. Germline V gives CDR1 SGDLS, CDR2 YYNGEE. Unmatched junction bases numbered 7, after V lost 3 bases and J lost 7 bases. The CDR3 has 15 amino acids. This chain's CDR3 is CASSAPGQFNSPLHF. CDR3 nucleotides: TGTGCCAGCAGCGCTCCGGGACAGTTCAATTCACCCCTCCACTTT.

For the CDR3, the DNA is TGCGCCAGCAGCATGGCCGGGACTAGCGGGAGCTCCTACGAGCAGTACTTC. This codes for CASSMAGTSGSSYEQYF. The rearrangement uses TRBV5-1 and TRBJ2-7; 14 bases are shared with TRBD2. CDR1 and CDR2 (germline): SGHRS, YFSETQ. Germline trimming cut 4 bases from V and 0 bases from J; bases unmatched to any gene: 6. This CDR3 has 17 amino acids.

V usage is TRBV18 and J usage is TRBJ2-3; TRBD1 matches at 10 bases. The CDR3 is 15 amino acids. Germline assignment: CDR1 KGHSH and CDR2 LQKENI. V was pared by 4 bases and J by 2 bases, with 3 bases of the junction left unmatched. The CDR3 nucleotides read TGTGCCAGCTCACTGGGACAGGGGAACACAGATACGCAGTATTTT. Protein sequence: CASSLGQGNTDTQYF.

V gene TRBV4-1 combines with J gene TRBJ2-7; the D is unclear. CDR1 is MGHRA, CDR2 YSYEKL, per germline. V was trimmed by 6 bases and J by 0 bases, leaving 15 bases between them. The CDR3 sequence is 15 residues long. CDR3 residues: CASRHAPTGSYEQYF. The CDR3 nucleotides read TGCGCCAGCAGACACGCCCCGACTGGCTCCTACGAGCAGTACTTC.

The V call is TRBV9, the J call TRBJ1-1; D may be TRBD1 (5 bases). There are 13 residues in the CDR3. Germline V gene sequence: CDR1 SGDLS, CDR2 YYNGEE. V lost 2 bases and J 7 bases, leaving 12 bases between the germline ends. The CDR3 nucleotides are TGTGCCAGCAGCGTCCTGGGGGAGGGTGAAGCTTTCTTT. This encodes CASSVLGEGEAFF.